Listed below are T cell receptor beta chains from one sample, sequenced in a study of cytomegalovirus exposure and HLA in healthy donors. Profiled with immunoSEQ multiplex PCR; TCRdb holds only in-frame clones, not every one. This sample has approximately 140,000 clones, with 78% found just once. The specimen sequenced was PBMCs. Receptors originate from a woman in her thirties or forties in good health and CMV-seropositive. Both conserved end residues are part of each CDR3. Fields, in order: J gene, D gene, clone size, V gene, CDR3 protein, CDR3 DNA. A D gene is named only where the DNA matches it firmly. A clone size is listed for some rows: how often the clone was seen (once, few, many), or a class if it is expanded.

j_call: TRBJ2-3; d_call: -; clone_size: -; v_call: TRBV7-6; cdr3_aa: CASSLSVRLGTDTQYF; cdr3_nt: TGTGCCAGCAGCTTATCGGTGCGGTTGGGCACAGATACGCAGTATTTT
j_call: TRBJ2-7; d_call: TRBD1; clone_size: once; v_call: TRBV5-1; cdr3_aa: CASSQTGGAYEQYF; cdr3_nt: TGCGCCAGCAGTCAGACAGGGGGTGCCTACGAGCAGTACTTC
j_call: TRBJ1-4; d_call: -; clone_size: -; v_call: TRBV28; cdr3_aa: CASSRRGSLATNEKLFF; cdr3_nt: TGTGCCAGCAGTCGCCGGGGTTCACTTGCAACTAATGAAAAACTGTTTTTT
j_call: TRBJ2-1; d_call: -; clone_size: -; v_call: TRBV27; cdr3_aa: CASSWRDNEQFF; cdr3_nt: TGTGCCAGCAGTTGGAGGGACAATGAGCAGTTCTTC
j_call: TRBJ1-2; d_call: -; clone_size: -; v_call: TRBV28; cdr3_aa: CASSLLSGDNNYGYTF; cdr3_nt: TGTGCCAGCAGCCTCCTCTCAGGGGACAATAACTATGGCTACACCTTC
j_call: TRBJ2-3; d_call: -; clone_size: -; v_call: TRBV7-8; cdr3_aa: CASSLRTDTQYF; cdr3_nt: TGTGCCAGCAGCTTGCGTACAGATACGCAGTATTTT
j_call: TRBJ2-3; d_call: -; clone_size: -; v_call: TRBV5-1; cdr3_aa: CASSLASGHRTDTQYF; cdr3_nt: TGCGCCAGCAGCTTGGCCTCGGGACACCGCACAGATACGCAGTATTTT
j_call: TRBJ2-1; d_call: TRBD2; clone_size: few; v_call: TRBV5-1; cdr3_aa: CASSLEGLGNEQFF; cdr3_nt: TGCGCCAGCAGCTTGGAGGGACTAGGCAATGAGCAGTTCTTC
j_call: TRBJ2-7; d_call: TRBD2; clone_size: -; v_call: TRBV18; cdr3_aa: CASSGLAEGIYEQYF; cdr3_nt: TGTGCCAGCTCAGGACTAGCGGAGGGAATCTACGAGCAGTACTTC
j_call: TRBJ2-7; d_call: -; clone_size: -; v_call: TRBV7-8; cdr3_aa: CASGLSYEQYF; cdr3_nt: TGTGCCAGCGGACTAAGCTACGAGCAGTACTTC
j_call: TRBJ2-1; d_call: TRBD2; clone_size: few; v_call: TRBV9; cdr3_aa: CASSVVSWTSGSPEQFF; cdr3_nt: TGTGCCAGCAGCGTAGTTTCGTGGACTAGCGGGAGCCCCGAGCAGTTCTTC
j_call: TRBJ2-3; d_call: -; clone_size: -; v_call: TRBV6-5; cdr3_aa: CASSLRDFTDTQYF; cdr3_nt: TGTGCCAGCAGTCTCCGGGACTTCACAGATACGCAGTATTTT
j_call: TRBJ2-1; d_call: -; clone_size: -; v_call: TRBV5-1; cdr3_aa: CASSLSGSYNEQFF; cdr3_nt: TGCGCCAGCAGCTTGAGCGGCTCCTACAATGAGCAGTTCTTC
j_call: TRBJ2-3; d_call: -; clone_size: -; v_call: TRBV5-1; cdr3_aa: CASSLVWGTGDTQYF; cdr3_nt: TGCGCCAGCAGCTTGGTCTGGGGTACGGGGGATACGCAGTATTTT
j_call: TRBJ2-2; d_call: TRBD1; clone_size: -; v_call: TRBV5-1; cdr3_aa: CASNPRTGITGELFF; cdr3_nt: TGCGCCAGCAACCCCAGGACAGGTATCACCGGGGAGCTGTTTTTT
j_call: TRBJ1-4; d_call: TRBD1; clone_size: once; v_call: TRBV28; cdr3_aa: CASSSTRQGEKLFF; cdr3_nt: TGTGCCAGCAGTTCCACTCGACAGGGTGAAAAACTGTTTTTT
j_call: TRBJ1-2; d_call: TRBD1; clone_size: -; v_call: TRBV15; cdr3_aa: CATSRGRTGVDGYTF; cdr3_nt: TGTGCCACCAGCAGGGGCCGTACAGGGGTGGATGGCTACACCTTC
j_call: TRBJ2-7; d_call: TRBD2; clone_size: few; v_call: TRBV7-6; cdr3_aa: CASLSEWGGEQYF; cdr3_nt: TGTGCCAGCTTATCGGAGTGGGGGGGCGAGCAGTACTTC
j_call: TRBJ2-1; d_call: -; clone_size: few; v_call: TRBV6-4; cdr3_aa: CASSDSVRAVYEQFF; cdr3_nt: TGTGCCAGCAGTGACTCGGTCAGGGCGGTATATGAGCAGTTCTTC
j_call: TRBJ1-5; d_call: -; clone_size: few; v_call: TRBV5-1; cdr3_aa: CASSLSGASNQPQHF; cdr3_nt: TGCGCCAGCAGCTTGTCTGGGGCTAGCAATCAGCCCCAGCATTTT
j_call: TRBJ1-4; d_call: TRBD1; clone_size: -; v_call: TRBV2; cdr3_aa: CASSEWGQPNEKLFF; cdr3_nt: TGTGCCAGCAGTGAATGGGGACAGCCTAATGAAAAACTGTTTTTT
j_call: TRBJ2-7; d_call: TRBD1; clone_size: -; v_call: TRBV5-6; cdr3_aa: CASSPQTGGRYEQYF; cdr3_nt: TGTGCCAGCAGCCCACAGACAGGGGGCCGGTACGAGCAGTACTTC
j_call: TRBJ1-6; d_call: -; clone_size: -; v_call: TRBV27; cdr3_aa: CASSPRLDSPLHF; cdr3_nt: TGTGCCAGTAGTCCGCGCCTCGATTCACCCCTCCACTTT
j_call: TRBJ2-6; d_call: TRBD2; clone_size: -; v_call: TRBV11-1; cdr3_aa: CASSSTRGLAGAGANVLTF; cdr3_nt: TGTGCCAGCAGCTCCACAAGGGGGCTAGCGGGAGCTGGGGCCAACGTCCTGACTTTC
j_call: TRBJ1-1; d_call: -; clone_size: -; v_call: TRBV7-9; cdr3_aa: CASSFSGNTEAFF; cdr3_nt: TGTGCCAGCAGCTTCTCAGGGAACACTGAAGCTTTCTTT
j_call: TRBJ2-7; d_call: -; clone_size: -; v_call: TRBV28; cdr3_aa: CASSSVQGGEQYF; cdr3_nt: TGTGCCAGCAGTTCAGTTCAGGGGGGCGAGCAGTACTTC